This is a list of T cell receptor beta chains from one sample in a study of Ad26.COV2.S vaccination and SARS-CoV-2 variants. Libraries were prepared by immunoSEQ multiplex PCR; TCRdb keeps only in-frame clonotypes and omits some of them. This table has some 410,000 clones, about 90% appearing once. This sample comprised peripheral blood, obtained in a trial of Ad26.COV2.S vaccine versus placebo. These receptors all come from a person aged 18 to 65 who received the Ad26.COV2.S COVID-19 vaccine or a placebo. The CDR3 runs from the conserved cysteine through the conserved F or W. Each record gives: V gene, clone size, D gene, J gene, CDR3 DNA, CDR3 protein. D genes are given only for firm matches. Only part of the rows carry a size: once, few, many, or a class if the clone is expanded.

v_call: TRBV7-2
clone_size: NA
d_call: NA
j_call: TRBJ1-2
cdr3_nt: TGTGCCAGCAGCTTAGAGTCCCCCGCCTGGGGAGGATCCTATGGCTACACCTTC
cdr3_aa: CASSLESPAWGGSYGYTF

v_call: TRBV6-2/TRBV6-3
clone_size: few
d_call: NA
j_call: TRBJ1-1
cdr3_nt: TGTGCCAGCAGTGTTCTAGACAATCTCAACACTGAAGCTTTCTTT
cdr3_aa: CASSVLDNLNTEAFF

v_call: TRBV6-2/TRBV6-3
clone_size: NA
d_call: TRBD1
j_call: TRBJ1-5
cdr3_nt: TGTGCCAGCAGTTCCGACAGGGCGTGGCATCAGCCCCAGCATTTT
cdr3_aa: CASSSDRAWHQPQHF

v_call: TRBV5-1
clone_size: NA
d_call: TRBD2
j_call: TRBJ2-3
cdr3_nt: TGCGCCAGCAGCTTGGACCGGACTAGCGGGGGGAGAGATACGCAGTATTTT
cdr3_aa: CASSLDRTSGGRDTQYF

v_call: TRBV4-3
clone_size: NA
d_call: TRBD1
j_call: TRBJ2-7
cdr3_nt: TGCGCCAGCAGCCAAGAGCCAGGGGGTGAGCAGTACTTC
cdr3_aa: CASSQEPGGEQYF

v_call: TRBV4-3
clone_size: NA
d_call: TRBD1
j_call: TRBJ2-7
cdr3_nt: TGCGCCAGCAGCCAACCGGGACAGGGACGTTACGAGCAGTACTTC
cdr3_aa: CASSQPGQGRYEQYF

v_call: TRBV4-3
clone_size: NA
d_call: NA
j_call: TRBJ2-5
cdr3_nt: TGCGCCAGCAGCCCCATTCGCGGGGTGAAAGAGACCCAGTACTTC
cdr3_aa: CASSPIRGVKETQYF

v_call: TRBV28
clone_size: few
d_call: NA
j_call: TRBJ1-6
cdr3_nt: TGTGCCAGCAGCCCCGTTCGATCACCCCTCCACTTT
cdr3_aa: CASSPVRSPLHF

v_call: TRBV5-4
clone_size: NA
d_call: TRBD2
j_call: TRBJ2-1
cdr3_nt: TGTGCCAGCAGCTTCAAGCGGGGCCAGTACAATGAGCAGTTCTTC
cdr3_aa: CASSFKRGQYNEQFF

v_call: TRBV30
clone_size: NA
d_call: TRBD1
j_call: TRBJ1-6
cdr3_nt: TGTGCCTGGAATGGACAGGGGCATTCACCCCTCCACTTT
cdr3_aa: CAWNGQGHSPLHF

v_call: TRBV7-9
clone_size: NA
d_call: TRBD1
j_call: TRBJ1-5
cdr3_nt: TGTGCCAGCAGCTTAGGACAGGGCACTTCGCCCCAGCATTTT
cdr3_aa: CASSLGQGTSPQHF

v_call: TRBV6-2/TRBV6-3
clone_size: NA
d_call: NA
j_call: TRBJ1-2
cdr3_nt: TGTGCCAGCAGTTACGATCGGACAGCGTATGGCTACACCTTC
cdr3_aa: CASSYDRTAYGYTF

v_call: TRBV7-9
clone_size: NA
d_call: NA
j_call: TRBJ1-5
cdr3_nt: TGTGCCAGCAGCGAGGGCGGGGGCGGGAGCAATCAGCCCCAGCATTTT
cdr3_aa: CASSEGGGGSNQPQHF

v_call: TRBV7-9
clone_size: NA
d_call: NA
j_call: TRBJ1-5
cdr3_nt: TGTGCCAGCAGTCAAGTCTACCAGCCCCAGCATTTT
cdr3_aa: CASSQVYQPQHF

v_call: TRBV30
clone_size: NA
d_call: NA
j_call: TRBJ1-1
cdr3_nt: TGTGCCTGGAGTACCTACAGGGTCTTCCGGGTGAACACTGAAGCTTTCTTT
cdr3_aa: CAWSTYRVFRVNTEAFF

v_call: TRBV10-2
clone_size: NA
d_call: TRBD1
j_call: TRBJ1-5
cdr3_nt: TGCGCCAGCAGATCCGACCAAAGACAGGGTGCGGCGTCAAGCAATCAGCCCCAGCATTTT
cdr3_aa: CASRSDQRQGAASSNQPQHF

v_call: TRBV7-6
clone_size: NA
d_call: NA
j_call: TRBJ2-7
cdr3_nt: TGTGCCAGCAGCTTAGCGTTGAACTCGGCCTACGAGCAGTACTTC
cdr3_aa: CASSLALNSAYEQYF

v_call: TRBV2
clone_size: few
d_call: NA
j_call: TRBJ1-5
cdr3_nt: TGTGCCAGCAGTCGAGATCAGCCCCAGCATTTT
cdr3_aa: CASSRDQPQHF

v_call: TRBV12-3/TRBV12-4
clone_size: NA
d_call: NA
j_call: TRBJ2-1
cdr3_nt: TGTGCCAACGGGGCAGACGACTACAATGAGCAGTTCTTC
cdr3_aa: CANGADDYNEQFF

v_call: TRBV5-5
clone_size: NA
d_call: NA
j_call: TRBJ1-1
cdr3_nt: TGTGCCAGCAGCTTGGAGTGGGGGGCTGAAGCTTTCTTT
cdr3_aa: CASSLEWGAEAFF

v_call: TRBV11-2
clone_size: once
d_call: TRBD2
j_call: TRBJ2-7
cdr3_nt: TGTGCCAGCAGCTTAGATGCTGGGGGGGTATTCTACGAGCAGTACTTC
cdr3_aa: CASSLDAGGVFYEQYF

v_call: TRBV7-6
clone_size: NA
d_call: NA
j_call: TRBJ1-2
cdr3_nt: TGTGCCAGCAGCTTAGCTCTAACTAGACAGAGACTTAACTATGGCTACACCTTC
cdr3_aa: CASSLALTRQRLNYGYTF

v_call: TRBV18
clone_size: NA
d_call: TRBD2
j_call: TRBJ2-3
cdr3_nt: TGTGCCAGCTCACTAGCGGGGGGAAGCACAGATACGCAGTATTTT
cdr3_aa: CASSLAGGSTDTQYF

v_call: TRBV7-2
clone_size: NA
d_call: NA
j_call: TRBJ1-2
cdr3_nt: TGTGCCAAGTCGACAGTGCCTACCTATGGCTACACCTTC
cdr3_aa: CAKSTVPTYGYTF

v_call: TRBV12-3/TRBV12-4
clone_size: once
d_call: NA
j_call: TRBJ1-2
cdr3_nt: TGTGCCAGCAACCGGGGAAGCAACTATGGCTACACCTTC
cdr3_aa: CASNRGSNYGYTF

v_call: TRBV19
clone_size: NA
d_call: NA
j_call: TRBJ1-5
cdr3_nt: TGTGCCAGTAGTGCAGGACAGAATCTGGGTGGTAATCAGCCCCAGCATTTT
cdr3_aa: CASSAGQNLGGNQPQHF

v_call: TRBV5-6
clone_size: NA
d_call: NA
j_call: TRBJ2-4
cdr3_nt: TGTGCCAGCAGCTTGGCTGGTAACATTCAGTACTTC
cdr3_aa: CASSLAGNIQYF

v_call: TRBV3-1/TRBV3-2
clone_size: NA
d_call: NA
j_call: TRBJ1-5
cdr3_nt: TGTGCCAGCAGCCAAGGTTTCGACAGCAATCAGCCCCAGCATTTT
cdr3_aa: CASSQGFDSNQPQHF

v_call: TRBV5-1
clone_size: NA
d_call: TRBD2
j_call: TRBJ2-7
cdr3_nt: TGCGCCAGCAGCTTGTATCCGGGGGGGAGCTCCTACGAGCAGTACTTC
cdr3_aa: CASSLYPGGSSYEQYF

v_call: TRBV7-9
clone_size: NA
d_call: TRBD1
j_call: TRBJ2-7
cdr3_nt: TGTGCCAGCAGCACTGGACAGGGGATGGACGAGCAGTACTTC
cdr3_aa: CASSTGQGMDEQYF

v_call: TRBV5-1
clone_size: NA
d_call: NA
j_call: TRBJ1-2
cdr3_nt: TGCGCCAGCAGGGATGGTAATGCGGGCTACACCTTC
cdr3_aa: CASRDGNAGYTF

v_call: TRBV5-6
clone_size: NA
d_call: TRBD2
j_call: TRBJ2-2
cdr3_nt: TGTGCCAGCATCGACGCGGGGGGTAGGACCGGGGAGCTGTTTTTT
cdr3_aa: CASIDAGGRTGELFF

v_call: TRBV5-1
clone_size: NA
d_call: NA
j_call: TRBJ2-3
cdr3_nt: TGCGCCAGCAGCTTGACTGGGACGATGGGAGATACGCAGTATTTT
cdr3_aa: CASSLTGTMGDTQYF

v_call: TRBV19
clone_size: NA
d_call: NA
j_call: TRBJ1-3
cdr3_nt: TGTGCCAGTAGTATCGACTCTGGAAACACCATATATTTT
cdr3_aa: CASSIDSGNTIYF

v_call: TRBV15
clone_size: once
d_call: NA
j_call: TRBJ2-3
cdr3_nt: TGTGCCACCAGCAGTACCTACTCGCGGAGGGGAAACACAGATACGCAGTATTTT
cdr3_aa: CATSSTYSRRGNTDTQYF

v_call: TRBV11-2
clone_size: NA
d_call: NA
j_call: TRBJ2-7
cdr3_nt: TGTGCCAGCAGCTTAGAGCCCTCGACAGTCTCCTACGAGCAGTACTTC
cdr3_aa: CASSLEPSTVSYEQYF

v_call: TRBV21-1
clone_size: NA
d_call: NA
j_call: TRBJ1-5
cdr3_nt: TGTGCCAGCAGCAAGGGGGACACAGGGGACTCCCCTTTTTATAGCAATCAGCCCCAGCATTTT
cdr3_aa: CASSKGDTGDSPFYSNQPQHF

v_call: TRBV7-9
clone_size: once
d_call: NA
j_call: TRBJ2-1
cdr3_nt: TGTGCCAGCAGCCTCAGGGTCAATGAGCAGTTCTTC
cdr3_aa: CASSLRVNEQFF

v_call: TRBV29-1
clone_size: NA
d_call: NA
j_call: TRBJ2-7
cdr3_nt: TGCAGCGTCAGGGAAGCTACCTTCTCCTACGAGCAGTACTTC
cdr3_aa: CSVREATFSYEQYF

v_call: TRBV3-1/TRBV3-2
clone_size: few
d_call: NA
j_call: TRBJ2-7
cdr3_nt: TGTGCCAGCAGCCAAACCCAGAGGGGAGGCGAGCAGTACTTC
cdr3_aa: CASSQTQRGGEQYF

v_call: TRBV5-6
clone_size: NA
d_call: NA
j_call: TRBJ1-2
cdr3_nt: TGTGCCAGCAGCCGTTTTTATGGCTACACCTTC
cdr3_aa: CASSRFYGYTF

v_call: TRBV30
clone_size: once
d_call: TRBD2
j_call: TRBJ2-6
cdr3_nt: TGTGCCACGGATCGGGGGGGCTCTGGGGCCAACGTCCTGACTTTC
cdr3_aa: CATDRGGSGANVLTF

v_call: TRBV2
clone_size: NA
d_call: NA
j_call: TRBJ1-2
cdr3_nt: TGTGCCAGCAGTGAAGCAGCAGGGACCATTGGCTATGGCTACACCTTC
cdr3_aa: CASSEAAGTIGYGYTF

v_call: TRBV28
clone_size: NA
d_call: NA
j_call: TRBJ1-5
cdr3_nt: TGTGCCAGCAGTTTATCTGGGAGCAATCAGCCCCAGCATTTT
cdr3_aa: CASSLSGSNQPQHF

v_call: TRBV6-2/TRBV6-3
clone_size: once
d_call: NA
j_call: TRBJ2-3
cdr3_nt: TGTGCCAGCAGTTACATGGGTGTCGGGCCAGATACGCAGTATTTT
cdr3_aa: CASSYMGVGPDTQYF

v_call: TRBV15
clone_size: NA
d_call: NA
j_call: TRBJ1-2
cdr3_nt: TGTGCCACCAGCAGAGATCGAGGACAGAAGACCCATGGCTACACCTTC
cdr3_aa: CATSRDRGQKTHGYTF

v_call: TRBV7-2
clone_size: NA
d_call: NA
j_call: TRBJ2-3
cdr3_nt: TGTGCCAGCAGACGCACAGGGCAGGCAGATACGCAGTATTTT
cdr3_aa: CASRRTGQADTQYF

v_call: TRBV6-5
clone_size: once
d_call: NA
j_call: TRBJ2-3
cdr3_nt: TGTGCCAGCAGTTACTCGTTTAGCTCTAGCACAGATACGCAGTATTTT
cdr3_aa: CASSYSFSSSTDTQYF

v_call: TRBV7-6
clone_size: NA
d_call: NA
j_call: TRBJ2-1
cdr3_nt: TGTGCCAGCAGCTTAGCGGGGGGGCCGTCCTACAATGAGCAGTTCTTC
cdr3_aa: CASSLAGGPSYNEQFF

v_call: TRBV28
clone_size: NA
d_call: NA
j_call: TRBJ1-3
cdr3_nt: TGTGCCAGCAGTACAGACGTAAACTCTGGAAACACCATATATTTT
cdr3_aa: CASSTDVNSGNTIYF

v_call: TRBV18
clone_size: NA
d_call: NA
j_call: TRBJ2-1
cdr3_nt: TGTGCCAGCTCACCACCGGCAGGGCTCGGTCATGAGCAGTTCTTC
cdr3_aa: CASSPPAGLGHEQFF

v_call: TRBV5-1
clone_size: once
d_call: TRBD1
j_call: TRBJ2-2
cdr3_nt: TGCGCCAGCAGCTTACAGGGGTTTGGTCGCGACACCGGGGAGCTGTTTTTT
cdr3_aa: CASSLQGFGRDTGELFF

v_call: TRBV7-9
clone_size: NA
d_call: NA
j_call: TRBJ2-2
cdr3_nt: TGTGCCAGCAGCTTGGACATTAACACCGGGGAGCTGTTTTTT
cdr3_aa: CASSLDINTGELFF

v_call: TRBV7-2
clone_size: NA
d_call: TRBD2
j_call: TRBJ2-7
cdr3_nt: TGTGCCAGCAGCCCGAGGGGACTAGCGGGGGGCCTTAGCTCCTACGAGCAGTACTTC
cdr3_aa: CASSPRGLAGGLSSYEQYF

v_call: TRBV4-1
clone_size: NA
d_call: NA
j_call: TRBJ2-7
cdr3_nt: TGCGCCAGCAGCCAAGATGGAACGGGGTGGTCCTACGAGCAGTACTTC
cdr3_aa: CASSQDGTGWSYEQYF

v_call: TRBV9
clone_size: NA
d_call: NA
j_call: TRBJ1-2
cdr3_nt: TGTGCCAGCAGCGTAGTGACTCACGTCTATGGCTACACCTTC
cdr3_aa: CASSVVTHVYGYTF

v_call: TRBV30
clone_size: NA
d_call: NA
j_call: TRBJ1-1
cdr3_nt: TGTGCCTGGAGTGTAATTAGGGAAAAAGCTTTCTTT
cdr3_aa: CAWSVIREKAFF

v_call: TRBV13
clone_size: NA
d_call: TRBD1
j_call: TRBJ1-1
cdr3_nt: TGTGCCAGCAGCTTAGGACAGGGGAATGAAGCTTTCTTT
cdr3_aa: CASSLGQGNEAFF